The next 23 T cell receptor beta chains were all read from a single sample in a study of response to subunit inactivated influenza vaccine. TCRdb re-called the RT-PCR reads with MiXCR, one entry per CDR3 protein. The data contain 700,000 to 900,000 distinct CDR3 sequences, around 21% of them seen just once; the ten biggest clones take up roughly 10%. Sample: PBMCs from blood, taken 5 days after vaccination. Receptors originate from a man over 45 who received an inactivated influenza vaccine.

This clonotype occurred a few times. This chain links TRBV5-1 with TRBJ1-2; TRBD1 might be the D (5 bases). CDR3 length: 13 amino acids. Trimming shortened V by 0 bases and J by 8 bases, and 11 bases separated the two germline ends. Per germline, CDR1 SGHRS and CDR2 YFSETQ. For the CDR3, the DNA is TGCGCCAGCAGCTTGGGGGACCCAGGCGGCTACACCTTC. This codes for CASSLGDPGGYTF.

This clonotype was observed a handful of times. The chain uses TRBV11-2 and TRBJ2-1; 16 nucleotides agree with TRBD2. Germline CDR1 SGHAT, CDR2 FQNNGV. V shed 6 bases and J 3 bases; nucleotides not matched to a gene: 14. The CDR3 has 20 residues. The CDR3 bases are TGTGCCAGCAGATACCCTAGTGGGACTAGCGGGGGGGCCGGCTACAATGAGCAGTTCTTC. Encoded protein: CASRYPSGTSGGAGYNEQFF.

The gene calls are TRBV5-1 and TRBJ2-5; 7 bases match TRBD1. CDR1 SGHRS and CDR2 YFSETQ come from the germline V gene. The CDR3 runs 14 residues. V shed 4 bases, J shed 3 bases, and the junction held 6 bases outside the gene matches. CDR3 sequence: CASSQGGFEETQYF. The CDR3 coding sequence is TGCGCCAGCAGCCAAGGGGGCTTCGAAGAGACCCAGTACTTC.

The rearrangement links TRBV18 to TRBJ2-6; 7 bases map to TRBD1. Trimming cost V 2 bases and J 0 bases; bases outside gene matches: 7. CDR1 KGHSH and CDR2 LQKENI come from the germline V gene. This CDR3 contains 18 residues. The CDR3 region is CASSPSGTALSGANVLTF. For the CDR3, the DNA is TGTGCCAGCTCACCATCCGGGACAGCCCTCTCTGGGGCCAACGTCCTGACTTTC.

This clonotype has just a few counts. V is TRBV20-1 and J is TRBJ2-3, with TRBD1 matching over 10 bases. Germline lookup yields CDR1 DFQATT and CDR2 SNEGSKA (reference sequence). This CDR3 is built from 12 residues. CDR3 residues: CSTTGGRDTQYF. The CDR3 region has the DNA TGCAGCACGACAGGGGGCCGGGATACGCAGTATTTT.

In its sample, this clonotype was seen a few times. The J gene is TRBJ1-1, the V gene TRBV20-1, with a possible D match to TRBD1 (6 bases). The CDR3 spans 14 residues. V was clipped by 8 bases and J by 0 bases, with 16 bases between them. Germline assignment: CDR1 DFQATT and CDR2 SNEGSKA (reference sequence). CDR3 amino acids: CSPEKGGLNTEAFF. DNA for the CDR3: TGCAGTCCCGAAAAAGGGGGTCTGAACACTGAAGCTTTCTTT.

This clonotype came up many times. This chain links TRBV7-8 with TRBJ2-1; no reliable D call. CDR1 SGHVS and CDR2 FQNEAQ come from the germline V gene. V lost 0 bases, J lost 10 bases, and 10 bases lay in between. The CDR3 extends over 13 amino acids. The CDR3 DNA sequence: TGTGCCAGCAGCTTAGCGGTAGCCGGAGAGCAGTTCTTC. It codes for CASSLAVAGEQFF.

Ten or more counts support this clonotype. This chain joins TRBV12-3 or TRBV12-4 and TRBJ2-2; D is unresolved. The length of the CDR3 is 15 residues. V was trimmed by 2 bases and J by 6 bases, leaving 13 bases between them. CDR3 in DNA: TGTGCCAGCAGTTTAAATGGCCTAGTGGCCGGGGAGCTGTTTTTT. This encodes CASSLNGLVAGELFF.

The gene calls are TRBV6-5 and TRBJ2-1, with D possibly called TRBD1 or TRBD2 (6 bases each). Germline V gives CDR1 MNHEY, CDR2 SVGAGI. CDR3 length: 17 amino acids. Deletions cut 0 bases from V and 9 bases from J, with 21 bases between. CDR3 sequence (DNA): TGTGCCAGCAGTTACTCGTTCGGCAGGGGAATGGGAGGTGAGCAGTTCTTC. As protein: CASSYSFGRGMGGEQFF.

V and J are TRBV6-1 and TRBJ2-3, with 10 bases aligning to TRBD2. Germline V gene data show CDR1 as MNHNS and CDR2 as SASEGT. The junction had 5 bases not matched to a gene; V was cut back by 5 bases and J by 3 bases. CDR3 size: 15 residues. CDR3 amino acids: CASSRLAGQTDTQYF. In nucleotides, the CDR3 is TGTGCCAGCAGTCGACTAGCGGGCCAAACAGATACGCAGTATTTT.

This chain links TRBV12-3 or TRBV12-4 with TRBJ2-5, with D possibly TRBD1 on 5 matching bases. V dropped 1 base and J dropped 2 bases, with 11 bases sitting between them. The CDR3 runs to 15 residues. The CDR3 DNA sequence: TGTGCCAGCAGTTTAGTAGGGGCAGGGCAAGAGACCCAGTACTTC. It yields the protein CASSLVGAGQETQYF.

The chain uses TRBV7-9 and TRBJ1-1, with 10 bases that match TRBD1. CDR1 SEHNR and CDR2 FQNEAQ come from the germline V gene (reference sequence). V shed 5 bases, J shed 4 bases, and the junction held 7 bases outside the gene matches. The length of the CDR3 is 15 residues. CDR3 DNA sequence: TGTGCCAGCAGCCCCGTGACAGGGGGCATCACTGAAGCTTTCTTT. It yields the protein CASSPVTGGITEAFF.

The chain is built from TRBV5-5 and TRBJ1-4; D is undetermined. V was clipped by 3 bases and J by 2 bases, with 14 bases between them. CDR3 size: 16 residues. Germline CDR1 and CDR2: SGHKS and YYEKEE (reference sequence). The CDR3 spells CASSSISLGTNEKLFF. The CDR3 nucleotides read TGTGCCAGCAGCTCGATTTCTCTGGGGACTAATGAAAAACTGTTTTTT.

This clonotype was seen at least ten times. The chain carries TRBV20-1 and TRBJ2-3; 10 bases align to TRBD2. This CDR3 is 15 amino acids long. CDR1 is DFQATT and CDR2 is SNEGSKA in the germline V gene (reference sequence). V gave up 3 bases and J gave up 2 bases; unmatched junction bases: 5. CDR3 sequence (DNA): TGCAGTGCTAGGGCCGGACTAGCGGACACAGATACGCAGTATTTT. This sequence encodes CSARAGLADTDTQYF.

This clonotype was observed a few times. The genes are TRBV20-1 and TRBJ2-6; 7 bases fit TRBD1. Germline CDR1 and CDR2: DFQATT and SNEGSKA (reference sequence). The V segment lost 4 bases and the J segment 0 bases; nucleotides outside the gene matches: 3. This CDR3 spans 15 amino acids. CDR3 bases: TGCAGTGCTAACAGGGGAATCTCTGGGGCCAACGTCCTGACTTTC. Protein product: CSANRGISGANVLTF.

This clonotype was counted a few times. V gene TRBV20-1 combines with J gene TRBJ1-4, with D tentatively TRBD1 (6 bases). V lost 3 bases and J 6 bases, leaving 17 bases between the germline ends. Germline CDR1 is DFQATT and CDR2 is SNEGSKA (reference sequence). This CDR3 contains 15 residues. The DNA of the CDR3 is TGCAGTGCTAGGGACGCCCGGGGGCGTCATGAAAAACTGTTTTTT. It translates to CSARDARGRHEKLFF.

In this sample, this clonotype turned up many times. The chain employs TRBV12-3 or TRBV12-4 and TRBJ1-6; 9 nucleotides line up with TRBD1. J lost 10 bases, V lost 6 bases, and 7 bases had no gene match. The CDR3 runs 14 residues. The CDR3 nucleotides are TGTGCCAGCAGCCTTACAGGGGGCAGGTCACCCCTCCACTTT. This gives the protein CASSLTGGRSPLHF.

The gene calls are TRBV19 and TRBJ1-5, with D possibly being TRBD1 (6 bases). This CDR3 region has 14 residues. V was trimmed by 8 bases and J by 6 bases, leaving 17 bases between them. CDR1 LNHDA and CDR2 SQIVND come from the germline V gene (reference sequence). CDR3 sequence: CASSQGSIGQPQHF. The CDR3 DNA follows: TGTGCCAGTTCCCAGGGGAGTATAGGTCAGCCCCAGCATTTT.

This clonotype turned up a few times. The chain combines TRBV20-1 with TRBJ1-2; D is undetermined. The CDR3 has 12 amino acids. Germline lookup yields CDR1 DFQATT and CDR2 SNEGSKA (reference sequence). V gave up 6 bases and J gave up 0 bases, with 8 bases separating them. The CDR3 coding sequence is TGCAGTGCGCAAAATCCTAACTATGGCTACACCTTC. This codes for CSAQNPNYGYTF.

V gene TRBV7-8 combines with J gene TRBJ2-2; weak D call: TRBD2 (5 bases). Germline assignment: CDR1 SGHVS and CDR2 FQNEAQ. The CDR3 spans 12 residues. The V end was cut by 5 bases, the J end by 9 bases, with 10 bases between. CDR3 DNA sequence: TGTGCCAGCAGCCGGACTTCGTGGGAGCTGTTTTTT. It translates to CASSRTSWELFF.

CDR3 sequence: CSAGRDRSSYEQYF. CDR3 DNA: TGCAGCGCCGGCCGGGACAGGAGCTCCTACGAGCAGTACTTC. The rearrangement uses TRBV29-1 and TRBJ2-7, with 8 bases aligning to TRBD1. Germline V CDR1 and CDR2: SQVTM, ANQGSEA. CDR3 length: 14 amino acids. Losses at the gene ends were 7 bases for V and 0 bases for J; bases not matched to a gene: 8.

This clonotype was detected a few times. The V call is TRBV12-3 or TRBV12-4, the J call TRBJ1-2, with a possible D match to TRBD1 (6 bases). This CDR3 is 11 amino acids long. V lost 8 bases, J lost 5 bases, and 9 bases lay in between. DNA of the CDR3: TGTGCCAGCGGACAGACTTATGGCTACACCTTC. It yields the protein CASGQTYGYTF.

This chain uses TRBV18 with TRBJ2-7, with D unresolved. This CDR3 contains 15 residues. The V gene lost 3 bases and the J gene lost 2 bases, with 14 bases spanning the gap. The V gene's germline CDR1 is KGHSH and CDR2 LQKENI. CDR3 DNA sequence: TGTGCCAGCTCACCCCAAGACGGACGGACCTACGAGCAGTACTTC. Its protein is CASSPQDGRTYEQYF.